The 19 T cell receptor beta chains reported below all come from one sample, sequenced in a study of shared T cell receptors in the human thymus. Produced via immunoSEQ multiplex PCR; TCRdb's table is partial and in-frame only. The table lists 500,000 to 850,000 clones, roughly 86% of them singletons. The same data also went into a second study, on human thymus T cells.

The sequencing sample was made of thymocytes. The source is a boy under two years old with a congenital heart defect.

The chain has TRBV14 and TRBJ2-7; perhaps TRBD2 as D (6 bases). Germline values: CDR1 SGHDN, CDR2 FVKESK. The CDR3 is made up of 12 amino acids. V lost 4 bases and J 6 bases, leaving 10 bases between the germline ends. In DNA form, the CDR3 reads TGTGCCAGCAGCCCATACGGGGGCGAGCAGTACTTC. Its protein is CASSPYGGEQYF.

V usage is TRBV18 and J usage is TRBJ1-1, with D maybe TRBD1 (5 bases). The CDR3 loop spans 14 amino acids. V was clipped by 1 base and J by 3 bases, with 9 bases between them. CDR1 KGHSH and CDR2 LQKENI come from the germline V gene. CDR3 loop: CASSPRLQDTEAFF. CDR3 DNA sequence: TGTGCCAGCTCACCACGTTTACAGGACACTGAAGCTTTCTTT.

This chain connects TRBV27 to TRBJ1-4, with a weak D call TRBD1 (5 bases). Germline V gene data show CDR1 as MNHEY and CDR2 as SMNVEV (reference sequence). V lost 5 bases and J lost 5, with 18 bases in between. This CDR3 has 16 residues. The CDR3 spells CASSLSPGTGNEKLFF. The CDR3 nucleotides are TGTGCCAGCAGTCTCAGTCCCGGGACTGGGAATGAAAAACTGTTTTTT.

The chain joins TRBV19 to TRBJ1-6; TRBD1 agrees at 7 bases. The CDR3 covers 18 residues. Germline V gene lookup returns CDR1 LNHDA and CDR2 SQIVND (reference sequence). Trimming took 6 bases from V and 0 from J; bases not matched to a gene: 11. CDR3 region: CASRTEGQLSSYNSPLHF. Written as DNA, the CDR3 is TGTGCCAGTAGAACAGAGGGACAGCTGAGCTCCTATAATTCACCCCTCCACTTT.

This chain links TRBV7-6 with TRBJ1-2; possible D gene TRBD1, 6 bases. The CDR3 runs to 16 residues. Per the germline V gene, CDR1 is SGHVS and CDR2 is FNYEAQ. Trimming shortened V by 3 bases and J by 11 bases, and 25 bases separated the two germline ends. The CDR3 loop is CASSLIESGTHEGYTF. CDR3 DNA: TGTGCCAGCAGCTTGATAGAAAGCGGGACACATGAGGGGTACACCTTC.

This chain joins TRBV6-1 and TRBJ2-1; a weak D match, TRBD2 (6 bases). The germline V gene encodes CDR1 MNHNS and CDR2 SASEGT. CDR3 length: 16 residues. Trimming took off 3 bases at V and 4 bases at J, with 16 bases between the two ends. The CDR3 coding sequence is TGTGCCAGCAGTGACCTGACTAGTAATATGTACAATGAGCAGTTCTTC. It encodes CASSDLTSNMYNEQFF.

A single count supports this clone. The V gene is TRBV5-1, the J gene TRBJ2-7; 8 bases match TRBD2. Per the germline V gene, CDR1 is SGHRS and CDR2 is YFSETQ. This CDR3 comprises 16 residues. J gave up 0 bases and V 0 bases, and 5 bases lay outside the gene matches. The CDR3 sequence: CASSLGAGESSYEQYF. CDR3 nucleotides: TGCGCCAGCAGCTTGGGAGCGGGGGAGAGCTCCTACGAGCAGTACTTC.

CDR3 loop: CAISDRGGSQPQHF. The DNA for the CDR3 is TGTGCCATCAGTGATCGGGGTGGGAGTCAGCCCCAGCATTTT. The chain uses TRBV10-3 and TRBJ1-5; unclear D gene. Between the trimmed V and J ends, which lost 3 bases and 6 bases, there was a span of 12 bases. CDR1 ENHRY and CDR2 SYGVKD come from the germline V gene. The length of the CDR3 is 14 residues.

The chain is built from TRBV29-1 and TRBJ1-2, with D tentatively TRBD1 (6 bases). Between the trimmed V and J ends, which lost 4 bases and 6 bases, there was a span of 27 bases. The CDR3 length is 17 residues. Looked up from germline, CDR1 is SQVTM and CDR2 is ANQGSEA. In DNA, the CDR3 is TGCAGCGTTGGGATTACAGAGGGGGGGAGTGGAGGTGATGGCTACACCTTC. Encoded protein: CSVGITEGGSGGDGYTF.

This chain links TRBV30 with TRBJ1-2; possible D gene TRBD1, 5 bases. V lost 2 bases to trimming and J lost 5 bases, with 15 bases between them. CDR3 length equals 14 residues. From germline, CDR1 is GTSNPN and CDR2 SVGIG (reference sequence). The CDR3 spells CAWSRGGRQYGYTF. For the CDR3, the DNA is TGTGCCTGGAGTAGGGGAGGCCGACAGTATGGCTACACCTTC.

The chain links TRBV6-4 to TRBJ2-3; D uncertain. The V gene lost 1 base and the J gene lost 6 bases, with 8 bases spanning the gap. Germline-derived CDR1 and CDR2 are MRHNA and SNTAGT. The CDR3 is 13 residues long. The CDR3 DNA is TGTGCCAGCAGTGACTTATTCGGGGATACGCAGTATTTT. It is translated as CASSDLFGDTQYF.

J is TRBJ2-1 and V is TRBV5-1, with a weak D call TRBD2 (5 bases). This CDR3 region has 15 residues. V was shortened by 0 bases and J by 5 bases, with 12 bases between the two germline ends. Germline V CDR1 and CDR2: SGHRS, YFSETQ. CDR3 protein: CASSLGGDYHNEQFF. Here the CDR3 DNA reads TGCGCCAGCAGCTTGGGCGGAGACTATCACAATGAGCAGTTCTTC.

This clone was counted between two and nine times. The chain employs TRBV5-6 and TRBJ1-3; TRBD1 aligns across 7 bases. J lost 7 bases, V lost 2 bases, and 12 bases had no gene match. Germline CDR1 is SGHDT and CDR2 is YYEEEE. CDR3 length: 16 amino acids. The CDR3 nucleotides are TGTGCCAGCAGCTTAACTAGGGGAATGACAGGGAACACCATATATTTT. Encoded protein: CASSLTRGMTGNTIYF.

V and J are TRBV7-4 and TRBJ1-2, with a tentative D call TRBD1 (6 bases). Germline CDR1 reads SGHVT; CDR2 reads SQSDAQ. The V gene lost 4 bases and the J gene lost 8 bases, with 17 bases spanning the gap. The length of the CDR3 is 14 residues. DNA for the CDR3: TGTGCCAGCAGCTCCCCAGGCGGGGGCGTGGGCTACACCTTC. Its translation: CASSSPGGGVGYTF.

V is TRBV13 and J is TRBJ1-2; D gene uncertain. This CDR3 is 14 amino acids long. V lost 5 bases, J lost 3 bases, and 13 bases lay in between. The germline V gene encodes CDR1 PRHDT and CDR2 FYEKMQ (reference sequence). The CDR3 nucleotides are TGTGCCAGCAGCCCTAGCGGGCGGTACTATGGCTACACCTTC. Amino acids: CASSPSGRYYGYTF.

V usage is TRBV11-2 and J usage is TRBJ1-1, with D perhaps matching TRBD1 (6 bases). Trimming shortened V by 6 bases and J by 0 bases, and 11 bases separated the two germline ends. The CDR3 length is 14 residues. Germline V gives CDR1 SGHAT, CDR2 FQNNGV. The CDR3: CASSKGQLNTEAFF. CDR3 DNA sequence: TGTGCCAGCAGTAAAGGACAGTTGAACACTGAAGCTTTCTTT. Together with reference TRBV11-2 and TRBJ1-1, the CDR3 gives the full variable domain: EAGVAQSPRYKIIEKRQSVAFWCNPISGHATLYWYQQILGQGPKLLIQFQNNGVVDDSQLPKDRFSAERLKGVDSTLKIQPAKLEDSAVYLCASSKGQLNTEAFFGQGTRLTVV.

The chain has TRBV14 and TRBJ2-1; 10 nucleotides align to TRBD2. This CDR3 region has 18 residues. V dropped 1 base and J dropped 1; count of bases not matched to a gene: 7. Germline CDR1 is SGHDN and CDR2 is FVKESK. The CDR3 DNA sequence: TGTGCCAGCAGCCAAGGGGACAGCGGGGGGGAGTCCTACAATGAGCAGTTCTTC. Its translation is CASSQGDSGGESYNEQFF.

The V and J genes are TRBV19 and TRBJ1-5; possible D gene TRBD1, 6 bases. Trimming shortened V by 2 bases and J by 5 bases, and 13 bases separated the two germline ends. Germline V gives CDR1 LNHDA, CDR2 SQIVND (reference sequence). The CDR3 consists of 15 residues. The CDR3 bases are TGTGCCAGTAGTATAAGCAGGGGACGAGATCAGCCCCAGCATTTT. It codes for CASSISRGRDQPQHF.

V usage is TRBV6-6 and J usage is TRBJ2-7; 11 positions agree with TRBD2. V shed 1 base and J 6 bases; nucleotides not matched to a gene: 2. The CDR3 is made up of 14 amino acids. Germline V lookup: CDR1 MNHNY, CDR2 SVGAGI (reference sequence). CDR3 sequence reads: CASSYLAGGTEQYF. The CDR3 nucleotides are TGTGCCAGCAGTTACTTAGCGGGGGGGACCGAGCAGTACTTC.